This entry lists 18 T cell receptor beta chains sequenced from one sample in a study of metastatic and nonmetastatic thyroid tumors. MiXCR was used by TCRdb to re-call the PCR reads. The sample includes some 38,000 clones, approximately 13% seen only once; the top ten take 8% to 9.5%. Patients had received no treatment of any kind before thyroid surgery. The sample consisted of blood. The receptors stem from a female donor with papillary thyroid cancer or a benign thyroid nodule (not recorded which). Some clones in this sample may be carry-over from other donors' samples.

In this sample, this clone turned up many times. CDR3: CASSPFRTDLYYEQYF. In DNA form, the CDR3 reads TGTGCCAGCAGCCCGTTTAGGACAGATCTTTACTACGAGCAGTACTTC. This rearrangement joins TRBV6-1 to TRBJ2-7, with D possibly matching TRBD1 (6 bases). The CDR3 extends over 16 amino acids. Trimming cost V 6 bases and J 3 bases, with 21 bases left between them. The germline V gene encodes CDR1 MNHNS and CDR2 SASEGT.

This clone was detected once. The chain has TRBV11-1 and TRBJ2-7; TRBD1 agrees at 11 bases. The trim removed 5 bases at V and 5 bases at J, leaving 8 bases unmatched. CDR1 and CDR2 (germline): SGHAT, FQDESV (reference sequence). The CDR3 length is 15 residues. CDR3 amino acids: CASSPWDRGDHEQYF. In nucleotides, the CDR3 is TGTGCCAGCAGCCCGTGGGACAGGGGGGATCACGAGCAGTACTTC.

This clone was seen only a few times. CDR3 coding DNA: TGTGCCAGCAGCCTTCGTGACAGGGGCCCCTACGAGCAGTACTTC. Amino acids: CASSLRDRGPYEQYF. The chain has TRBV6-1 and TRBJ2-7; 8 positions agree with TRBD1. The CDR3 runs to 15 residues. V lost 6 bases and J lost 2; bases outside the gene matches: 9. From germline, CDR1 is MNHNS and CDR2 SASEGT.

Comment on this clone: The germline gene is not matched at one end of the junction; a read error may be the cause. The chain employs TRBV29-1 and TRBJ2-5; 10 bases align to TRBD1. Germline V gives CDR1 SQVTM, CDR2 ANQGSEA. The CDR3 has 12 residues. The chain's CDR3 is CSVATGGETQHF. The CDR3 DNA sequence: TGCAGCGTTGCGACAGGGGGCGAGACCCAGCACTTC.

This clone was counted between two and nine times. This clone may be a read error of a much larger clone one base away. Other DNA sequences from this sample encode an identical CDR3 as well. The chain combines TRBV19 with TRBJ2-5; TRBD2 is a possible D gene (6 bases). CDR3 length: 15 residues. CDR1 and CDR2 from the germline V gene are LNHDA and SQIVND (reference sequence). Deletions cut 7 bases from V and 5 bases from J, with 20 bases between. The CDR3 spells CASTIGGGTGETQYF. CDR3 nucleotides: TGTGCCAGTACGATTGGTGGGGGGACGGGTGAGACCCAGTACTTC. The complete variable domain, with remaining parts taken from reference TRBV19 and TRBJ2-5, reads DGGITQSPKYLFRKEGQNVTLSCEQNLNHDAMYWYRQDPGQGLRLIYYSQIVNDFQKGDIAEGYSVSREKKESFPLTVTSAQKNPTAFYLCASTIGGGTGETQYFGPGTRLLVL.

This clone was seen repeatedly, ten times or more. The V gene is TRBV6-1, the J gene TRBJ1-4, with TRBD1 as a possible D gene (5 bases). The CDR3 covers 14 residues. CDR1 and CDR2 (germline): MNHNS, SASEGT. The germline V and J ends were trimmed by 4 bases and 8 bases, with 14 bases remaining between them. The CDR3 sequence is CASSVYSRGEKLFF. The CDR3 DNA sequence: TGTGCCAGCAGTGTATACAGTCGGGGGGAAAAACTGTTTTTT.

This clone appeared a few times. This chain joins TRBV12-3 or TRBV12-4 and TRBJ2-7; the D gene is possibly TRBD1 (5 bases). This CDR3 has 14 amino acids. The ends were cut back, 5 bases at V and 0 bases at J, with 11 bases in the middle. CDR3 in amino acids: CASSLRQNSYEQYF. The CDR3 bases are TGTGCCAGCAGTCTTCGACAGAACTCCTACGAGCAGTACTTC.

This clone came up many times. The chain carries TRBV28 and TRBJ2-1; no clear D gene. The CDR3 has 16 amino acids. V shed 3 bases and J shed 8 bases, with 20 bases lying between them. Germline-derived CDR1 and CDR2 are MDHEN and SYDVKM. The CDR3 sequence is CASSFFNGRLKDEQFF. The CDR3 coding sequence is TGTGCCAGCAGTTTTTTCAACGGACGCCTTAAGGATGAGCAGTTCTTC.

This clone is labeled as medium-sized. The V and J genes are TRBV28 and TRBJ2-7, with 10 nucleotides matching TRBD1. From germline, CDR1 is MDHEN and CDR2 SYDVKM. The CDR3 length is 14 residues. The J segment lost 7 bases and the V segment lost 4 bases, leaving 7 bases of the junction unmatched. In DNA, the CDR3 is TGTGCCAGCAGTTCCGGGACAGGGGTTCAAGAGCAGTACTTC. Translation gives CASSSGTGVQEQYF.

This chain links TRBV7-2 with TRBJ1-1; D is unresolved. Trimming stripped 1 base from V and 1 base from J, with 7 bases between. Germline-derived CDR1 and CDR2 are SGHTA and FQGNSA. The CDR3 is 14 residues long. This CDR3 is CASSLGHTNTEAFF. The DNA of the CDR3 is TGTGCCAGCAGCTTAGGACACACGAACACTGAAGCTTTCTTT.

The sample holds many counts of this clone. This CDR3 is CSVDRGLGEKLFF. For the CDR3, the DNA is TGCAGCGTTGACAGGGGATTAGGTGAAAAACTGTTTTTT. J is TRBJ1-4 and V is TRBV29-1; possible D gene TRBD1, 6 bases. Trimming took off 3 bases at V and 7 bases at J, with 12 bases between the two ends. Germline-derived CDR1 and CDR2 are SQVTM and ANQGSEA. The CDR3 runs 13 residues.

This clone was recorded many times. The chain carries TRBV9 and TRBJ2-7; possibly TRBD2 for D (6 bases). Per the germline V gene, CDR1 is SGDLS and CDR2 is YYNGEE. This CDR3 has 12 residues. Trimming left V 5 bases short and J 2 bases short, with 8 bases between. CDR3 loop: CASSSGPYEQYF. The CDR3 DNA is TGTGCCAGCAGTAGCGGCCCCTACGAGCAGTACTTC.

This clone was seen repeatedly, ten times or more. The chain combines TRBV6-1 with TRBJ2-5; D not certain. Germline assignment: CDR1 MNHNS and CDR2 SASEGT. V was shortened by 5 bases and J by 9 bases, with 10 bases between the two germline ends. CDR3 size: 11 residues. This CDR3 reads CASSIGRAQYF. In nucleotides, the CDR3 is TGTGCCAGCAGTATCGGCCGGGCCCAGTACTTC.

This clone was recorded many times. The chain uses TRBV24-1 and TRBJ2-1; possible D gene TRBD2, 5 bases. CDR3 length equals 13 residues. The germline V gene encodes CDR1 KGHDR and CDR2 SFDVKD. Trimming left V 5 bases short and J 3 bases short, with 7 bases between. CDR3 coding DNA: TGTGCCACCAGTGCTAGCTTCTACAATGAGCAGTTCTTC. This codes for CATSASFYNEQFF.

Ten or more counts support this clone. The genes are TRBV28 and TRBJ2-3; 7 bases agree with TRBD1. CDR3 size: 17 residues. Trimming cost V 5 bases and J 3 bases; bases outside gene matches: 14. Germline CDR1 reads MDHEN; CDR2 reads SYDVKM. The CDR3 sequence: CASSRTYRGLATDTQYF. Here the CDR3 DNA reads TGTGCCAGCAGTCGAACATACAGGGGATTAGCGACAGATACGCAGTATTTT.

The chain combines TRBV15 with TRBJ2-1, with no clear D. The length of the CDR3 is 13 residues. CDR1 is LNHNV, CDR2 YYDKDF, per germline (reference sequence). Trimming took 3 bases from V and 3 from J, leaving 6 bases between them. The CDR3 DNA sequence: TGTGCCACCAGCAGTTCTAACTACAATGAGCAGTTCTTC. This encodes CATSSSNYNEQFF.

This clone has a count of ten or more. This chain connects TRBV6-1 to TRBJ1-5, with D perhaps TRBD1 (5 bases). V was shortened by 7 bases and J by 0 bases, with 19 bases between the two germline ends. The CDR3 has 17 amino acids. Germline assignment: CDR1 MNHNS and CDR2 SASEGT. The CDR3 protein is CASNRAREKYSNQPQHF. CDR3 coding DNA: TGTGCCAGCAATAGGGCCAGGGAGAAGTATAGCAATCAGCCCCAGCATTTT.

V usage is TRBV28 and J usage is TRBJ1-2, with a possible D match to TRBD1 (5 bases). Germline loops: CDR1 MDHEN, CDR2 SYDVKM. The CDR3 runs 15 residues. Trimming stripped 6 bases from V and 5 bases from J, with 19 bases between. CDR3 sequence: CASRVPSGARYGYTF. The CDR3 DNA follows: TGTGCCAGCAGGGTACCCTCCGGGGCCAGATATGGCTACACCTTC.